These 4 T cell receptor beta chains originate from one sample sequenced in a study of T cell responses to AZD1222 COVID-19 vaccine. TCRdb keeps only in-frame clones here, not all; method: immunoSEQ multiplex PCR. The data hold about 160,000 clones, with under 95% observed a single time. Sequencing used peripheral blood, obtained on day 0 of MenACWY control vaccination. The receptors stem from an adult in good health.

This chain uses TRBV5-1 with TRBJ2-1, with TRBD1 identical over 7 bases. J was trimmed by 3 bases and V by 4 bases; bases with no gene match: 1. Germline V gene sequence: CDR1 SGHRS, CDR2 YFSETQ. This CDR3 is 13 amino acids long. DNA of the CDR3: TGCGCCAGCAGCCAGGGGGTCTACAATGAGCAGTTCTTC. Protein: CASSQGVYNEQFF.

The genes are TRBV18 and TRBJ1-2; D remains ambiguous. The germline V gene has CDR1 KGHSH and CDR2 LQKENI. Trimming cost V 0 bases and J 4 bases, with 9 bases left between them. This CDR3 is 14 amino acids long. CDR3 sequence reads: CASSPPTLGYGYTF. The CDR3 nucleotides are TGTGCCAGCTCACCACCGACCCTTGGCTATGGCTACACCTTC. The full variable domain, rest sourced from reference TRBV18 and TRBJ1-2, is NAGVMQNPRHLVRRRGQEARLRCSPMKGHSHVYWYRQLPEEGLKFMVYLQKENIIDESGMPKERFSAEFPKEGPSILRIQQVVRGDSAAYFCASSPPTLGYGYTFGSGTRLTVV.

This chain joins TRBV5-1 and TRBJ2-1; D assignment may be TRBD1 or TRBD2 (5 bases each). V was shortened by 3 bases and J by 9 bases, with 7 bases between the two germline ends. The CDR3 totals 11 residues. Germline V CDR1 and CDR2: SGHRS, YFSETQ. The CDR3 nucleotides read TGCGCCAGCAGCTCGAGGGGTGAGCAGTTCTTC. Translating it yields CASSSRGEQFF.

The chain carries TRBV9 and TRBJ1-3; unclear D gene. V lost 0 bases and J lost 2, with 9 bases in between. Germline V lookup: CDR1 SGDLS, CDR2 YYNGEE. The CDR3 totals 15 residues. CDR3 loop: CASSVDMVAGNTIYF. The DNA for the CDR3 is TGTGCCAGCAGCGTAGATATGGTTGCTGGAAACACCATATATTTT.